The clone carrying this T cell receptor beta chain was seen a few times. As yet, its antigen is unknown. This specimen belongs to a study of early T cells in non-severe SARS-CoV-2 infection. Across the study: Chains were unpaired, as sequencing was done on bulk RNA from unsorted whole blood.

The V end was cut by 2 bases, the J end by 5 bases, with 7 bases between. The CDR3 consists of 13 residues. Study-wide points: Anti-spike CD8 responses were favored in VDJdb matching, and private and CD4 specificities were missed.

Unique molecular identifiers were added to individual cDNA molecules. Each CDR3 protein is one row after TCRdb ran MiXCR on the 5' RACE reads. The table includes 100,000 to 120,000 distinct CDR3 sequences, 10% to 15% detected once. The rearrangement links TRBV12-3 or TRBV12-4 to TRBJ1-5; D ambiguous. Source: whole blood, taken at baseline. This sequence was found in an adult who was a healthcare worker with PCR-confirmed SARS-CoV-2 infection or an uninfected control (not recorded which). The CDR3 sequence: CASSLKGHQPQHF. The CDR3 DNA reads TGTGCCAGCAGTTTAAAGGGTCATCAGCCCCAGCATTTT.